This T cell receptor (beta chain) was identified during a study of Tregs in tolerant kidney transplant recipients. The method was immunoSEQ multiplex PCR; TCRdb's version includes in-frame clones alone and lacks a portion of them. The sample records around 75,000 clones, 85% to 90% being singletons. Study-level points and caveats: Changing PCR primers prevented nucleotide comparison between some patients' samples.

Unstimulated Tregs (CD4+CD25+CD127-) and CD4+CD25- non-Tregs were sorted from PBMCs. Worth noting for this clone: No antigen is known for it.

Unmatched junction bases numbered 4, after V lost 0 bases and J lost 2 bases. CDR3 length: 15 amino acids. Germline CDR1 LNHNV, CDR2 YYDKDF (reference sequence). The V call is TRBV15, the J call TRBJ2-7, with TRBD1 matching over 7 bases. This sequence originates from a human donor who received a combined kidney and bone marrow transplant. This specimen consisted of CD4+ T cells from blood, obtained before the transplant. Written as DNA, the CDR3 is TGTGCCACCAGCAGAGAAGGGGGACAGACCTACGAGCAGTACTTC. This encodes CATSREGGQTYEQYF. Together with reference TRBV15 and TRBJ2-7, the CDR3 gives the full variable domain: DAMVIQNPRYQVTQFGKPVTLSCSQTLNHNVMYWYQQKSSQAPKLLFHYYDKDFNNEADTPDNFQSRRPNTSFCFLDIRSPGLGDTAMYLCATSREGGQTYEQYFGPGTRLTVT.